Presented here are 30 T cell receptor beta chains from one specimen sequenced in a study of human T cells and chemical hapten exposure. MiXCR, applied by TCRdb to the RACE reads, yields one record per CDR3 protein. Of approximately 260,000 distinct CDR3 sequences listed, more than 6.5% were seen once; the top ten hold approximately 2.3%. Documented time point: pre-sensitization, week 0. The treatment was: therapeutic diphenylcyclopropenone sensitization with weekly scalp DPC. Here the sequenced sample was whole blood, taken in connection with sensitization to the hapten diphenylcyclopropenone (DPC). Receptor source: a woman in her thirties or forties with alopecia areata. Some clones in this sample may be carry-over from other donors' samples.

The CDR3 loop is CATRDGVLYDTQYF. CDR3 coding DNA: TGTGCCACCCGGGATGGCGTTCTATACGATACGCAGTATTTT. The chain has TRBV10-3 and TRBJ2-3; D might be TRBD2 (5 bases). Per germline, CDR1 ENHRY and CDR2 SYGVKD. The ends were cut back, 10 bases at V and 6 bases at J, with 20 bases in the middle. This CDR3 is built from 14 residues.

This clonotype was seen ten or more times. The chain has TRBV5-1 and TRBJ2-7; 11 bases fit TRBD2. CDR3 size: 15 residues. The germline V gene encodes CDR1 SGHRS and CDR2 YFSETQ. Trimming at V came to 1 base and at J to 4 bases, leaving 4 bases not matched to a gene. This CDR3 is CASSLYASGRYEQYF. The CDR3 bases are TGCGCCAGCAGCTTGTACGCTAGCGGGAGGTACGAGCAGTACTTC.

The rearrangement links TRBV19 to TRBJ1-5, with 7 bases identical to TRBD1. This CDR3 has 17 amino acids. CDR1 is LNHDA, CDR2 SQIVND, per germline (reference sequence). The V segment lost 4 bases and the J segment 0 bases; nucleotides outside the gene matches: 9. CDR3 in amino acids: CASSSGTVPYSNQPQHF. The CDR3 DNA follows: TGTGCCAGTAGTAGCGGGACAGTACCATATAGCAATCAGCCCCAGCATTTT.

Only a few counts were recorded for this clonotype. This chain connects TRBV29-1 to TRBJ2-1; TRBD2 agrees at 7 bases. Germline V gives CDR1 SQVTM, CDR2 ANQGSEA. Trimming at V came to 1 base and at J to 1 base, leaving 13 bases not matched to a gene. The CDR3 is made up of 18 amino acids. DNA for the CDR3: TGCAGCGTTGAAGGTGCGGGAGATGCGGCAGTTTCCTACAATGAGCAGTTCTTC. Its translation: CSVEGAGDAAVSYNEQFF.

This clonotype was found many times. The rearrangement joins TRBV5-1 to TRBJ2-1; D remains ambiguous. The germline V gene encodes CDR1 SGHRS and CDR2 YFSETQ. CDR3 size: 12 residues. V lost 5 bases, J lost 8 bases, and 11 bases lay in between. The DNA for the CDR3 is TGCGCCAGCAGTGTTACTCTACATGAGCAGTTCTTC. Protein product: CASSVTLHEQFF.

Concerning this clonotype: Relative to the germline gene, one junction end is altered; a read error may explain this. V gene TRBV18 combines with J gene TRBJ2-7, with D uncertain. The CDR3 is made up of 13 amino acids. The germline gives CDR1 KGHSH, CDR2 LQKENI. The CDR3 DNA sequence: TGTGCCAGCTCACCACCGGCAGCCTACGGGCAGTACTTC. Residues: CASSPPAAYGQYF. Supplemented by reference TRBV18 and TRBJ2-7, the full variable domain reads NAGVMQNPRHLVRRRGQEARLRCSPMKGHSHVYWYRQLPEEGLKFMVYLQKENIIDESGMPKERFSAEFPKEGPSILRIQQVVRGDSAAYFCASSPPAAYGQYFGPGTRLTVT.

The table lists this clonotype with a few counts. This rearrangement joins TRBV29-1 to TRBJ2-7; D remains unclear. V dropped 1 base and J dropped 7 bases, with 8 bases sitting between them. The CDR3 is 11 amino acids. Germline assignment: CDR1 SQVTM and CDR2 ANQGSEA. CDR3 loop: CSVEVYQEQYF. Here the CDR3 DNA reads TGCAGCGTTGAAGTGTACCAGGAGCAGTACTTC.

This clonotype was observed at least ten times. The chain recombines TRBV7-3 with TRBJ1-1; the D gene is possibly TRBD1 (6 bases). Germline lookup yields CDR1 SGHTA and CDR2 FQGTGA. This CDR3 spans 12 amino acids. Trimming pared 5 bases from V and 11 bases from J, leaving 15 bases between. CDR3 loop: CASSPKTQGAFF. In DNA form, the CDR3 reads TGTGCCAGCAGCCCGAAGACCCAGGGGGCTTTCTTT.

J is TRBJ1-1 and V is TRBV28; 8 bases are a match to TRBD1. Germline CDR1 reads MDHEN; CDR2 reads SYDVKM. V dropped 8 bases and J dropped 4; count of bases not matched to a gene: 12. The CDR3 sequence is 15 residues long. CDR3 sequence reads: CASGQGMSGVTEAFF. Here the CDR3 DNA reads TGTGCCAGCGGACAGGGAATGAGCGGGGTCACTGAAGCTTTCTTT.

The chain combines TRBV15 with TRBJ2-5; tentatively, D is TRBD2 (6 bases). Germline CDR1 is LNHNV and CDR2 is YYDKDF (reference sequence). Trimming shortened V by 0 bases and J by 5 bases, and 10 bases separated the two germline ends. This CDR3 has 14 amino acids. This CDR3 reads CATSRDQGRETQYF. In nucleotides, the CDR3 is TGTGCCACCAGCAGAGATCAAGGGAGGGAGACCCAGTACTTC.

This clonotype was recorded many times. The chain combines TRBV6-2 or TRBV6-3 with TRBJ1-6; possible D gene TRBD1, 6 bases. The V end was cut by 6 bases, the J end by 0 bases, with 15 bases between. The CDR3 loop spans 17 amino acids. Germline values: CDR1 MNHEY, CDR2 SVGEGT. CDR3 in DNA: TGTGCCAGCAGCGAACCTACAGGGAGCTCCTATAATTCACCCCTCCACTTT. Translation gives CASSEPTGSSYNSPLHF.

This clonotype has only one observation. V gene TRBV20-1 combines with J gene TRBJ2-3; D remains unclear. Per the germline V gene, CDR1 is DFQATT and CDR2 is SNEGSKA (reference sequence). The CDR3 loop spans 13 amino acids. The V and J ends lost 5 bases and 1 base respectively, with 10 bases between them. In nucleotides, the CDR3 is TGCAGTGCTGAGTCTCCAGGCACAGATACGCAGTATTTT. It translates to CSAESPGTDTQYF.

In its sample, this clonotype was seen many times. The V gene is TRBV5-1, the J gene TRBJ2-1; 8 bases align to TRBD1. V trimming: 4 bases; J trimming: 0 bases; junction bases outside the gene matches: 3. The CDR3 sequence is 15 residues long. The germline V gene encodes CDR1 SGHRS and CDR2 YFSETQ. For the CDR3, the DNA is TGCGCCAGCAGCCAAGGACAGGGCTCCTACAATGAGCAGTTCTTC. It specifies CASSQGQGSYNEQFF.

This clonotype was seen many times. CDR3 residues: CASSLGWASGGNEQFF. CDR3 nucleotides: TGTGCCAGCAGCTTAGGGTGGGCAAGCGGGGGCAATGAGCAGTTCTTC. The chain is built from TRBV7-8 and TRBJ2-1; TRBD2 agrees at 8 bases. Germline lookup yields CDR1 SGHVS and CDR2 FQNEAQ. The CDR3 covers 16 residues. With 1 base clipped from V and 6 bases from J, the junction kept 8 bases outside the gene matches.

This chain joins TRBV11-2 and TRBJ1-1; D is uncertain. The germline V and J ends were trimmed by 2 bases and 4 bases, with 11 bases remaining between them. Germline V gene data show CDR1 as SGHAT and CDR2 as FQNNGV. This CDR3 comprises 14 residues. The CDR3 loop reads CASSLPGSGTEAFF. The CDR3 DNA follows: TGTGCCAGCAGCTTACCAGGCAGCGGCACTGAAGCTTTCTTT. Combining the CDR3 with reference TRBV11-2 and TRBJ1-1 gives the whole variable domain EAGVAQSPRYKIIEKRQSVAFWCNPISGHATLYWYQQILGQGPKLLIQFQNNGVVDDSQLPKDRFSAERLKGVDSTLKIQPAKLEDSAVYLCASSLPGSGTEAFFGQGTRLTVV.

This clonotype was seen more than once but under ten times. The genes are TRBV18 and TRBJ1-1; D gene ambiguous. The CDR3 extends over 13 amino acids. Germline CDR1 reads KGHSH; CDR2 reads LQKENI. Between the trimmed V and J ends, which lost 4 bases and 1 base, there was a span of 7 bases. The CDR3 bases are TGTGCCAGCTCACAAAGGGAGAACACTGAAGCTTTCTTT. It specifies CASSQRENTEAFF.

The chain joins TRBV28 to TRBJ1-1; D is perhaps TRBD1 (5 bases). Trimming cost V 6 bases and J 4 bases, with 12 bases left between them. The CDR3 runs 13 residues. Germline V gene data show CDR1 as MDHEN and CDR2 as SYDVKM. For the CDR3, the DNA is TGTGCCAGCAGGCAGGGTGGGAGCACTGAAGCTTTCTTT. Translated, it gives CASRQGGSTEAFF.

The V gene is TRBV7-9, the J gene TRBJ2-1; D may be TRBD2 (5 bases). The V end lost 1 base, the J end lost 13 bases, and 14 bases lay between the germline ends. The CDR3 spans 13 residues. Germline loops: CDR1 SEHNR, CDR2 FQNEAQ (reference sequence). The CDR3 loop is CASSLEVADSQFF. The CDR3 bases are TGTGCCAGCAGCTTAGAGGTGGCGGACTCTCAGTTCTTC.

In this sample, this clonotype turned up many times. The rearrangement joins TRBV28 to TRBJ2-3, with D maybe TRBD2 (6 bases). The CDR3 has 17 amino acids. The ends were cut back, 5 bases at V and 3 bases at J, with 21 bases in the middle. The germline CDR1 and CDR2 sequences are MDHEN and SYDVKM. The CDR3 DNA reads TGTGCCAGCAGTCGTGGGGTTAGCGGAGCCGGAACAGATACGCAGTATTTT. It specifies CASSRGVSGAGTDTQYF.

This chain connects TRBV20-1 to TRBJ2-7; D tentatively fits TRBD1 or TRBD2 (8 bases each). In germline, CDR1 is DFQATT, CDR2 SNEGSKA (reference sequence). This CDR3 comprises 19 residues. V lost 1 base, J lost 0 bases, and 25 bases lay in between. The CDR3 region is CSARAPTGGLGPSSYEQYF. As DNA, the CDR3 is TGCAGTGCTAGAGCGCCTACAGGGGGACTAGGGCCCTCCTCCTACGAGCAGTACTTC.

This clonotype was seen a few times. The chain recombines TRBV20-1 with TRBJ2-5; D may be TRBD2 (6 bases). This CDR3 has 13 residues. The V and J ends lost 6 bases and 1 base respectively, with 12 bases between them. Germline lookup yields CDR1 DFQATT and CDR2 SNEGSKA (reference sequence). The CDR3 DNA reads TGCAGTGCCGCGGGGCAGGCCCAAGAGACCCAGTACTTC. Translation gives CSAAGQAQETQYF.

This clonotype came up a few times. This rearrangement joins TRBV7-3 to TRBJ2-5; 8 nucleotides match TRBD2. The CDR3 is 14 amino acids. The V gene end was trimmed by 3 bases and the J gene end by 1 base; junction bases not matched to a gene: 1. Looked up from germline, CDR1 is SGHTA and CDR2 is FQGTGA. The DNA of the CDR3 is TGTGCCAGCAGCTTTAGCGGGGCCCAAGAGACCCAGTACTTC. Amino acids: CASSFSGAQETQYF.

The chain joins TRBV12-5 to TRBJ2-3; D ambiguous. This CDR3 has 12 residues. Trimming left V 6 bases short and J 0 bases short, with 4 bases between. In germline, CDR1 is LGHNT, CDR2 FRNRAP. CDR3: CASGFSTDTQYF. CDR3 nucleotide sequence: TGTGCTAGTGGCTTTAGCACAGATACGCAGTATTTT.

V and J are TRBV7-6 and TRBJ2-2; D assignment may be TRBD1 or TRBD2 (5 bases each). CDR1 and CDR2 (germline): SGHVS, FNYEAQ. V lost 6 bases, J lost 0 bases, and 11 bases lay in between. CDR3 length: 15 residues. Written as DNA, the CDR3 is TGTGCCAGCAGAGAGGGACGGCCGAACACCGGGGAGCTGTTTTTT. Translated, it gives CASREGRPNTGELFF.

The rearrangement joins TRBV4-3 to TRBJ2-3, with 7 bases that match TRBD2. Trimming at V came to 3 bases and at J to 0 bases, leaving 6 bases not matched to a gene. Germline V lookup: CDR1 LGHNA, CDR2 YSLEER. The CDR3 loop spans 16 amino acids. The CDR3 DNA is TGCGCCAGCAGCCAGAGACTAGCCGCCAGCACAGATACGCAGTATTTT. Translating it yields CASSQRLAASTDTQYF.

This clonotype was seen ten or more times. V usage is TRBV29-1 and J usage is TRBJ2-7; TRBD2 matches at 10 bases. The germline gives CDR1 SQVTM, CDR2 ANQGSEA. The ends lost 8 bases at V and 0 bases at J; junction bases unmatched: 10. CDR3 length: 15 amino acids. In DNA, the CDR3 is TGCAGCTCTGCTAGCGGGAGTGGGATCTCCTACGAGCAGTACTTC. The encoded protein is CSSASGSGISYEQYF.

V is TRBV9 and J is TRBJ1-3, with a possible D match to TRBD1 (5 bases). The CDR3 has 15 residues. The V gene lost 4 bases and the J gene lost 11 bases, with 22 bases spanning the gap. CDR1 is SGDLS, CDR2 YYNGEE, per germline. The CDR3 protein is CASSPERGPETPIYF. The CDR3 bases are TGTGCCAGCAGCCCCGAAAGGGGTCCGGAAACCCCCATATATTTT.

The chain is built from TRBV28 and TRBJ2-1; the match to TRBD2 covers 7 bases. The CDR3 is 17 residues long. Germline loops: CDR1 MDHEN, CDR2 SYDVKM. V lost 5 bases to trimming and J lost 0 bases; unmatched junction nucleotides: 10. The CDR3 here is CASSPSRGVSSYNEQFF. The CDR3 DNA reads TGTGCCAGCAGTCCCTCCCGGGGGGTCAGCTCCTACAATGAGCAGTTCTTC.

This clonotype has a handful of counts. The CDR3 region has the DNA TGCGCCAGCAGCCTGGGGTCGGCCCTGGAAGCTTTCTTT. The encoded protein is CASSLGSALEAFF. The J gene is TRBJ1-1, the V gene TRBV5-1, with D uncertain. V lost 4 bases to trimming and J lost 8 bases, with 15 bases between them. The CDR3 is 13 amino acids. Looked up from germline, CDR1 is SGHRS and CDR2 is YFSETQ.

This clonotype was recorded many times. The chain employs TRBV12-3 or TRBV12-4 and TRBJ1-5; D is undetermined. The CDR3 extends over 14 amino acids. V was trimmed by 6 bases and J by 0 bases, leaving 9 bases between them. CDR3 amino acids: CASSRADSNQPQHF. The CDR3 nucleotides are TGTGCCAGCAGCCGCGCGGATAGCAATCAGCCCCAGCATTTT.